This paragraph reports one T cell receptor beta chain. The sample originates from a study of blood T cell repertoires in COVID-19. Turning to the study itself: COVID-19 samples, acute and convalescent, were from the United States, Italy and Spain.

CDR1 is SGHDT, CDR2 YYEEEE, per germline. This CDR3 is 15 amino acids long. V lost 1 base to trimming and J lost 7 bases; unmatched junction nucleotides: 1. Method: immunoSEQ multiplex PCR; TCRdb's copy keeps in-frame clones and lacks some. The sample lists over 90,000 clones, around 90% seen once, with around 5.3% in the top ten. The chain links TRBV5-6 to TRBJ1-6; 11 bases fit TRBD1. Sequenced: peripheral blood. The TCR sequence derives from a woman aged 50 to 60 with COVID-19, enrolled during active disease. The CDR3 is CASSLWDRGNSPLHF. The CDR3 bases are TGTGCCAGCAGCTTGTGGGACAGGGGGAATTCACCCCTCCACTTT.